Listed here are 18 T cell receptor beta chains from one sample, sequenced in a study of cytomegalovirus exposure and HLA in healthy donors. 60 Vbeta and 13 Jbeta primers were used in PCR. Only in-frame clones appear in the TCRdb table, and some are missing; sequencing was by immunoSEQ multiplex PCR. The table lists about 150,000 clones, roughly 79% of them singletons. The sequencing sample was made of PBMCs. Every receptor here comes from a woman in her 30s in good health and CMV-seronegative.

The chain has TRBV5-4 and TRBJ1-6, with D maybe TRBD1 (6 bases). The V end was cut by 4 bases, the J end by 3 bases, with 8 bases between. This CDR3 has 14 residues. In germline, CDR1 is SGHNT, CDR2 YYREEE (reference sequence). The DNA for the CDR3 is TGTGCCAGCAGCACGACAGGCTATAATTCACCCCTCCACTTT. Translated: CASSTTGYNSPLHF. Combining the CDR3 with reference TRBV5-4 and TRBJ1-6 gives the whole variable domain ETGVTQSPTHLIKTRGQQVTLRCSSQSGHNTVSWYQQALGQGPQFIFQYYREEENGRGNFPPRFSGLQFPNYSSELNVNALELDDSALYLCASSTTGYNSPLHFGNGTRLTVT.

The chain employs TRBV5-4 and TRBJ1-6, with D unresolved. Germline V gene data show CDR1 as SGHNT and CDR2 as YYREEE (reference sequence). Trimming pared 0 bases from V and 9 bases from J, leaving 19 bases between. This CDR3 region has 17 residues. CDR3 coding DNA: TGTGCCAGCAGCTTGGGGGTTGGAGATCCAGCGATTTCACCCCTCCACTTT. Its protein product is CASSLGVGDPAISPLHF.

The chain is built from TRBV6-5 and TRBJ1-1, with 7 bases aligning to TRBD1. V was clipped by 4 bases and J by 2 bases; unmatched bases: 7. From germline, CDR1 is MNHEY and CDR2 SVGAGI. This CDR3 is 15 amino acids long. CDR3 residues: CASSSQQGTNTEAFF. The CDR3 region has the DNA TGTGCCAGCAGTTCTCAACAGGGGACCAACACTGAAGCTTTCTTT.

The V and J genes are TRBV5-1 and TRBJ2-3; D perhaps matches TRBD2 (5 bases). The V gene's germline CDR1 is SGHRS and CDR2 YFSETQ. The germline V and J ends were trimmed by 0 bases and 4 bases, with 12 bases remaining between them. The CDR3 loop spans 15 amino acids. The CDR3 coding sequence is TGCGCCAGCAGCTTGGAACCGGGGATACCAGATACGCAGTATTTT. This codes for CASSLEPGIPDTQYF. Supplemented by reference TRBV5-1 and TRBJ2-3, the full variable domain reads KAGVTQTPRYLIKTRGQQVTLSCSPISGHRSVSWYQQTPGQGLQFLFEYFSETQRNKGNFPGRFSGRQFSNSRSEMNVSTLELGDSALYLCASSLEPGIPDTQYFGPGTRLTVL.

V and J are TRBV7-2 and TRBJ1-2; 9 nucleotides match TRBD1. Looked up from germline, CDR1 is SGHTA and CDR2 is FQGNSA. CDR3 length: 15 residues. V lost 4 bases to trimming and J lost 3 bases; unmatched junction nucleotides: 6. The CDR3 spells CASSSPRTGDYGYTF. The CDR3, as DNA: TGTGCCAGCAGCTCTCCTAGGACAGGGGACTATGGCTACACCTTC.

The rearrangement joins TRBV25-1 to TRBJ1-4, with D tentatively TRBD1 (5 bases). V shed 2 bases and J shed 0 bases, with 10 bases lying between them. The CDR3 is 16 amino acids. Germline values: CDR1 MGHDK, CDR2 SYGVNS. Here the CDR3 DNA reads TGTGCCAGCAGTGAACCCCGACAGTCAACTAATGAAAAACTGTTTTTT. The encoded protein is CASSEPRQSTNEKLFF.

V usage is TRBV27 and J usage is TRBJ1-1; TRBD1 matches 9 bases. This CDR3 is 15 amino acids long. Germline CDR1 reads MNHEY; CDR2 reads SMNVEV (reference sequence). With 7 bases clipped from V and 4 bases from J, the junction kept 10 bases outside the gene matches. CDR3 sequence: CASIKTGGAGTEAFF. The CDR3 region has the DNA TGTGCCAGCATTAAAACAGGGGGCGCAGGCACTGAAGCTTTCTTT.

The CDR3 DNA reads TGTGCCAGCAGCCCCCGGACTAGCGGGGGTGGCACCGGGGAGCTGTTTTTT. Protein product: CASSPRTSGGGTGELFF. The rearrangement uses TRBV7-8 and TRBJ2-2; TRBD2 aligns across 13 bases. The CDR3 contains 17 residues. Unmatched junction bases numbered 7, after V lost 5 bases and J lost 4 bases. Looked up from germline, CDR1 is SGHVS and CDR2 is FQNEAQ.

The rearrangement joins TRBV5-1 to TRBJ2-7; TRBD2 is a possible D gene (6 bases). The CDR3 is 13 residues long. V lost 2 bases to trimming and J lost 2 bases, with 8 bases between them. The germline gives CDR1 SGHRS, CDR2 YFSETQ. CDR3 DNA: TGCGCCAGCAGCTTCCGGGAGACCTACGAGCAGTACTTC. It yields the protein CASSFRETYEQYF.

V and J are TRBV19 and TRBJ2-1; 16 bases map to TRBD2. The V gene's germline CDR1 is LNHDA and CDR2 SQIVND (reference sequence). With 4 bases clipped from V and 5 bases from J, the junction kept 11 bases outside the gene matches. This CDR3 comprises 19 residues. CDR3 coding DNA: TGTGCCAGTAGTAGCACCGGGACTAGCGGGGGGGTACTACACAATGAGCAGTTCTTC. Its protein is CASSSTGTSGGVLHNEQFF.

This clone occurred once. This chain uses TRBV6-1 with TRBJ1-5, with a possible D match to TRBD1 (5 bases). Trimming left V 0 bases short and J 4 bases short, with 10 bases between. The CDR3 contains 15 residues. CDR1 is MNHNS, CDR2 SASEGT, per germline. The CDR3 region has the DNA TGTGCCAGCAGTGAAGCGGGTTCAGGGAATCAGCCCCAGCATTTT. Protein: CASSEAGSGNQPQHF.

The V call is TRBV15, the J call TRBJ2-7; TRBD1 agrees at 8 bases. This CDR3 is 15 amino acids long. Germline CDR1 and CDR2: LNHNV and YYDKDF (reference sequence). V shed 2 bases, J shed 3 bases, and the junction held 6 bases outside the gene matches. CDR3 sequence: CATSRTRDRFYEQYF. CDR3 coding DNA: TGTGCCACCAGCAGAACTCGGGACAGGTTCTACGAGCAGTACTTC.

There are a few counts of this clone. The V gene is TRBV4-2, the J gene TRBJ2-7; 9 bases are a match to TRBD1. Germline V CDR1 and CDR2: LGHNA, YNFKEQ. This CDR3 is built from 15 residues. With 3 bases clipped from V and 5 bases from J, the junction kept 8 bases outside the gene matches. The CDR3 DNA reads TGTGCCAGCAGCCATGCGGACAGGGGTACCCACGAGCAGTACTTC. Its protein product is CASSHADRGTHEQYF.

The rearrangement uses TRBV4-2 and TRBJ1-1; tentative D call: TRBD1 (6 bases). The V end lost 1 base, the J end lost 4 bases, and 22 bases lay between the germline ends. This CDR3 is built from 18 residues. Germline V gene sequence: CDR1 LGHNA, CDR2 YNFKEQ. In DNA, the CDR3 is TGTGCCAGCAGCCAAGTTCCCTCTGGGGGCGCATTGGCCACTGAAGCTTTCTTT. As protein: CASSQVPSGGALATEAFF.

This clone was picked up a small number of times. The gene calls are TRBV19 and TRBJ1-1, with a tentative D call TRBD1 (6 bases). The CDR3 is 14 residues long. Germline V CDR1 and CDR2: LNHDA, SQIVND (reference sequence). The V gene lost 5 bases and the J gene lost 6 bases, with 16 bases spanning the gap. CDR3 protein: CASSPSQGRAEAFF. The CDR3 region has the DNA TGTGCCAGTAGTCCATCACAGGGAAGGGCTGAAGCTTTCTTT.

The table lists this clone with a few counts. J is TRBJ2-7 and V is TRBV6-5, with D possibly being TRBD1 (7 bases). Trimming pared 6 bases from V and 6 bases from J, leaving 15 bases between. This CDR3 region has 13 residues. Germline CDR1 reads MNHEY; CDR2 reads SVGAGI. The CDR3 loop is CASRGQIGGEQYF. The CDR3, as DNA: TGTGCCAGCAGGGGACAGATCGGGGGCGAGCAGTACTTC.

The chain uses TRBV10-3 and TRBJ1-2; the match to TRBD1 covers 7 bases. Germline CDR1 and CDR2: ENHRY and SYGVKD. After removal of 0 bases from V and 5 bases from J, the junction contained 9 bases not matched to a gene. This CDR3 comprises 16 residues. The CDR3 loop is CAISESTEDRRYGYTF. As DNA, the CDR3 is TGTGCCATCAGTGAGTCGACCGAGGACAGGCGTTATGGCTACACCTTC.

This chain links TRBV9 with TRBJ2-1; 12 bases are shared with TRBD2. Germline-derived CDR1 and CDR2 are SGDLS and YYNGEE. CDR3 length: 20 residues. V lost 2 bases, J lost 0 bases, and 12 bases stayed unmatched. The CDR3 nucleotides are TGTGCCAGCAGCGTCTCGACTAGCGGGGGAGCGTCGAGCTCCTACAATGAGCAGTTCTTC. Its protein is CASSVSTSGGASSSYNEQFF.